This entry features one TCR beta chain sequence. This sample is part of a study of shared clonotypes between healthy human individuals. Healthy adults negative for HIV, lacking recent acute infections or vaccinations, served as donors. Every donor was a Caucasian adult from Nashville, Tennessee. In the authors' methods: Filtering of immunoSEQ junctional sequences could not match full-length read filtering. Measured with immunoSEQ multiplex PCR; TCRdb has only the in-frame clones, and not every one. D and trimming come from the DNA, and the V and J calls and clone size come from that table. Among about 460,000 clones listed, approximately 77% were seen once. The CDR3 is 14 amino acids. Germline-derived CDR1 and CDR2 are MDHEN and SYDVKM. Trimming removed 10 bases at V and 2 bases at J, with 18 bases between.

V and J are TRBV28 and TRBJ2-7; D is unresolved. The TCR originated in a woman aged 35 to 49 in good health. Some clones in this sample may be carry-over from other donors' samples. Specimen: PBMCs. CDR3 coding DNA: TGTGCCACTCTGTCACTAACTATGACCTACGAGCAGTACTTC. Its protein product is CATLSLTMTYEQYF.